The 27 T cell receptor beta chains in this list originate from one sample, sequenced in a study of T-cell reconstitution after alpha-beta-depleted transplantation in children. As it was prepared, the TCRbeta library received unique molecular identifiers. MiXCR was run by TCRdb on the PCR reads, yielding one entry per CDR3 protein. The sample shows under 850,000 distinct CDR3 sequences, 10% to 15% of them seen only once. The sample here was PBMCs, taken before TCRalphabeta/CD19-depleted stem cell transplant. These receptors all come from a girl aged 2-9 years with congenital amegakaryocytic thrombocytopenia, due to receive a stem cell transplant.

The chain carries TRBV4-2 and TRBJ2-3, with 7 positions matching TRBD2. Germline CDR1 reads LGHNA; CDR2 reads YNFKEQ. V lost 3 bases, J lost 0 bases, and 9 bases stayed unmatched. There are 17 residues in the CDR3. CDR3 coding DNA: TGTGCCAGCAGCCAGGGCCGCCGGGGGGAGAGCACAGATACGCAGTATTTT. It yields the protein CASSQGRRGESTDTQYF.

This clonotype was picked up many times. The rearrangement uses TRBV29-1 and TRBJ2-4; no reliable D call. V was clipped by 1 base and J by 2 bases, with 3 bases between them. Germline values: CDR1 SQVTM, CDR2 ANQGSEA. CDR3 size: 12 residues. CDR3 residues: CSVEGSKNIQYF. The CDR3 nucleotides are TGCAGCGTTGAAGGTTCCAAAAACATTCAGTACTTC.

This clonotype occurred many times. The genes are TRBV20-1 and TRBJ2-3; maybe TRBD2 (5 bases). Per the germline V gene, CDR1 is DFQATT and CDR2 is SNEGSKA (reference sequence). V was trimmed by 6 bases and J by 1 base, leaving 11 bases between them. This CDR3 spans 13 amino acids. The CDR3 DNA reads TGCAGTGCGGCACTAGTTGGCACAGATACGCAGTATTTT. Protein: CSAALVGTDTQYF.

In this sample, this clonotype turned up a few times. The chain links TRBV20-1 to TRBJ2-1, with D possibly TRBD2 on 5 matching bases. Germline V gene lookup returns CDR1 DFQATT and CDR2 SNEGSKA (reference sequence). Trimming stripped 3 bases from V and 9 bases from J, with 36 bases between. The length of the CDR3 is 20 residues. The CDR3 here is CSASPLGRTYDTKQRGEQFF. The CDR3 nucleotides are TGCAGTGCTAGTCCCTTAGGTCGAACCTATGATACAAAGCAACGGGGTGAGCAGTTCTTC.

This clonotype was recorded a few times. This chain joins TRBV20-1 and TRBJ2-3; D is tentatively TRBD1 or TRBD2 (7 bases each). The germline V gene has CDR1 DFQATT and CDR2 SNEGSKA (reference sequence). The V gene lost 3 bases and the J gene lost 6 bases, with 25 bases spanning the gap. This CDR3 is 17 amino acids long. The CDR3 nucleotides are TGCAGTGCTAGCGACCCCGAGGGGGCGGGAGCAGGCGATACGCAGTATTTT. This gives the protein CSASDPEGAGAGDTQYF.

In its sample, this clonotype was seen a few times. The chain recombines TRBV25-1 with TRBJ2-7, with 10 bases that match TRBD1. J gave up 5 bases and V 1 base, and 5 bases lay outside the gene matches. CDR1 and CDR2 from the germline V gene are MGHDK and SYGVNS. The CDR3 totals 15 residues. The CDR3 coding sequence is TGTGCCAGCAGTGAATTTATAGGGACAGGGGACGAGCAGTACTTC. Translated, it gives CASSEFIGTGDEQYF.

This clonotype was seen repeatedly, ten times or more. The junction does not match germline at one end; this may be a read error. The chain combines TRBV18 with TRBJ1-4; TRBD1 aligns across 7 bases. The germline gives CDR1 KGHSH, CDR2 LQKENI. This CDR3 region has 15 residues. The chain's CDR3 is CASSSPGTEYEKLFF. The CDR3 DNA follows: TGTGCCAGCTCATCACCCGGGACAGAATATGAAAAACTGTTTTTT.

There are a few counts of this clonotype. This may arise from a read error, as a much more abundant clone is one base away. The gene calls are TRBV6-5 and TRBJ2-3; D is unresolved. The last part of the DNA fits TRBJ1-5 better; the J call may be wrong. CDR1 and CDR2 from the germline V gene are MNHEY and SVGAGI. The length of the CDR3 is 13 residues. The CDR3 here is CASSYSRPGTQHF. The CDR3, as DNA: TGTGCCAGCAGTTACTCCCGGCCGGGTACGCAGCATTTT.

This clonotype was observed a few times. The CDR3 nucleotides are TGTGCCAGCAGTTCACCGAAAACCTACGAGCAGTACTTC. It translates to CASSSPKTYEQYF. This chain connects TRBV28 to TRBJ2-7, with D hard to call. This CDR3 has 13 amino acids. Germline V gene data show CDR1 as MDHEN and CDR2 as SYDVKM. Trimming took 4 bases from V and 2 from J, leaving 9 bases between them.

This clonotype was seen more than once but under ten times. V and J are TRBV14 and TRBJ2-2; D call uncertain. The CDR3 has 14 amino acids. Per germline, CDR1 SGHDN and CDR2 FVKESK. V lost 2 bases to trimming and J lost 5 bases, with 9 bases between them. CDR3 amino acids: CASSQQWRTGELFF. The CDR3 region has the DNA TGTGCCAGCAGCCAACAGTGGAGAACCGGGGAGCTGTTTTTT.

This clonotype has ten or more counts. The chain joins TRBV6-1 to TRBJ1-5; unclear D gene. Germline V gives CDR1 MNHNS, CDR2 SASEGT. The length of the CDR3 is 13 residues. V was clipped by 6 bases and J by 4 bases, with 10 bases between them. Here the CDR3 DNA reads TGTGCCAGCAGAAGTACAGAGAATCAGCCCCAGCATTTT. It specifies CASRSTENQPQHF.

The chain is built from TRBV20-1 and TRBJ2-2, with D possibly matching TRBD2 (5 bases). Germline CDR1 is DFQATT and CDR2 is SNEGSKA (reference sequence). The CDR3 totals 14 residues. The V gene lost 0 bases and the J gene lost 6 bases, with 11 bases spanning the gap. The CDR3: CSARDKGGSGELFF. As DNA, the CDR3 is TGCAGTGCTAGAGATAAAGGCGGGTCCGGGGAGCTGTTTTTT.

This clonotype was detected many times. The rearrangement links TRBV28 to TRBJ2-7, with D perhaps TRBD1 (5 bases). CDR1 and CDR2 (germline): MDHEN, SYDVKM. Trimming took 3 bases from V and 2 from J, leaving 11 bases between them. This CDR3 spans 14 amino acids. The CDR3 DNA reads as TGTGCCAGCAGTTTCGACAGTCGGCCCTACGAGCAGTACTTC. Its protein is CASSFDSRPYEQYF.

About this clonotype: A much bigger clone sits one base away, suggesting this may be a read error. The chain uses TRBV20-1 and TRBJ2-1; weak D call: TRBD2 (7 bases). Germline CDR1 reads DFQATT; CDR2 reads SNEGSKA (reference sequence). The CDR3 is made up of 16 amino acids. The CDR3 protein is CCASKPGEGAYNEQFF. CDR3 in DNA: TGCTGTGCTAGTAAGCCGGGGGAGGGGGCCTACAATGAGCAGTTCTTC.

This clonotype has at least ten counts. The chain carries TRBV29-1 and TRBJ1-5; D gene uncertain. The CDR3 loop spans 12 amino acids. In germline, CDR1 is SQVTM, CDR2 ANQGSEA. V was shortened by 4 bases and J by 0 bases, with 4 bases between the two germline ends. The CDR3 DNA follows: TGCAGCGTTGGGGATAGCAATCAGCCCCAGCATTTT. Its translation is CSVGDSNQPQHF.

There are a few counts of this clonotype. The chain carries TRBV20-1 and TRBJ1-2; the D gene is possibly TRBD1 (5 bases). V lost 5 bases and J 7 bases, leaving 11 bases between the germline ends. From germline, CDR1 is DFQATT and CDR2 SNEGSKA (reference sequence). The CDR3 covers 11 residues. Written as DNA, the CDR3 is TGCAGTGCTCTGACTGGGGGTGGCTACACCTTC. This sequence encodes CSALTGGGYTF.

Many counts were recorded for this clonotype. CDR3 sequence reads: CASSNTLQETQYF. The CDR3 DNA is TGCGCCAGCAGCAACACCCTTCAAGAGACCCAGTACTTC. This chain connects TRBV5-1 to TRBJ2-5; D remains ambiguous. The CDR3 spans 13 residues. V dropped 4 bases and J dropped 2 bases, with 9 bases sitting between them. CDR1 is SGHRS, CDR2 YFSETQ, per germline.

This clonotype was detected only a few times. The chain employs TRBV5-1 and TRBJ2-1; no reliable D call. Germline loops: CDR1 SGHRS, CDR2 YFSETQ. With 3 bases removed from V and 0 bases from J, the gap between germline ends came to 16 bases. The CDR3 consists of 17 residues. The CDR3 spells CASSYTSGSSSYNEQFF. Here the CDR3 DNA reads TGCGCCAGCAGCTACACCTCGGGTTCTAGCTCCTACAATGAGCAGTTCTTC.

The rearrangement joins TRBV7-6 to TRBJ2-3; TRBD2 aligns across 8 bases. V lost 0 bases to trimming and J lost 2 bases; unmatched junction nucleotides: 4. The CDR3 is 16 amino acids. Germline CDR1 and CDR2: SGHVS and FNYEAQ. CDR3 sequence reads: CASSLAAGADTDTQYF. DNA for the CDR3: TGTGCCAGCAGCTTAGCAGCGGGAGCCGACACAGATACGCAGTATTTT.

This chain links TRBV5-1 with TRBJ2-1; D might be TRBD1 or TRBD2, each matching 5 bases. The ends were cut back, 7 bases at V and 5 bases at J, with 10 bases in the middle. CDR3 length equals 12 residues. CDR1 SGHRS and CDR2 YFSETQ come from the germline V gene. Here the CDR3 DNA reads TGCGCCAGCGGGAGACAGAACAATGAGCAGTTCTTC. Translating gives CASGRQNNEQFF.

This clonotype was seen many times. The chain recombines TRBV29-1 with TRBJ2-3; 8 positions agree with TRBD2. CDR1 is SQVTM and CDR2 is ANQGSEA in the germline V gene. Trimming at V came to 5 bases and at J to 8 bases, leaving 6 bases not matched to a gene. The CDR3 covers 12 residues. CDR3 sequence (DNA): TGCAGCGTTTCAGCGGGAGTTGGTACGCAGTATTTT. It specifies CSVSAGVGTQYF.

This clonotype was seen at least ten times. This sequence joins TRBV5-1 and TRBJ2-2; D is perhaps TRBD1 (5 bases). The V and J ends lost 6 bases and 4 bases respectively, with 10 bases between them. The CDR3 totals 13 residues. Germline loops: CDR1 SGHRS, CDR2 YFSETQ. The CDR3 loop reads CASTQGVTGELFF. The CDR3 region has the DNA TGCGCCAGCACTCAGGGCGTCACCGGGGAGCTGTTTTTT.

The V and J genes are TRBV20-1 and TRBJ2-3, with 8 bases aligning to TRBD2. V lost 5 bases and J lost 4; bases outside the gene matches: 11. Germline CDR1 and CDR2: DFQATT and SNEGSKA (reference sequence). The CDR3 loop spans 15 amino acids. As DNA, the CDR3 is TGCAGTGCTCAGATACCGGGACTAGACCCAGATACGCAGTATTTT. Residues: CSAQIPGLDPDTQYF.

In this sample, this clonotype turned up many times. The CDR3 DNA reads as TGCGCCAGCAGCATAGGGACGGTGATGAACACTGAAGCTTTCTTT. It codes for CASSIGTVMNTEAFF. This chain uses TRBV5-1 with TRBJ1-1; D might be TRBD1 (5 bases). This CDR3 spans 15 amino acids. V was cut by 4 bases and J by 0 bases, with 13 bases left in between. The V gene's germline CDR1 is SGHRS and CDR2 YFSETQ.

This clonotype was seen at least ten times. The chain employs TRBV5-1 and TRBJ2-5; a weak D match, TRBD1 (5 bases). V was pared by 3 bases and J by 0 bases, with 12 bases between. Per the germline V gene, CDR1 is SGHRS and CDR2 is YFSETQ. The CDR3 runs to 15 residues. The CDR3 coding sequence is TGCGCCAGCAGCTCCCTGACAGTGTACCAAGAGACCCAGTACTTC. Encoded protein: CASSSLTVYQETQYF.

V gene TRBV7-2 combines with J gene TRBJ2-1; D is unclear. Germline V gene sequence: CDR1 SGHTA, CDR2 FQGNSA. The CDR3 length is 13 residues. V was pared by 3 bases and J by 7 bases, with 10 bases between. The CDR3 is CASSFLRFNEQFF. The CDR3 region has the DNA TGTGCCAGCAGCTTTTTGAGATTTAATGAGCAGTTCTTC.

This clonotype has at least ten counts. The V and J genes are TRBV2 and TRBJ2-1; D uncertain. The CDR3 totals 12 residues. V dropped 7 bases and J dropped 4 bases, with 8 bases sitting between them. The germline V gene encodes CDR1 SNHLY and CDR2 FYNNEI. The CDR3 DNA sequence: TGTGCCAGCAAATTGTATTACAATGAGCAGTTCTTC. This translates into CASKLYYNEQFF.